The next 29 T cell receptor beta chains were all read from a single sample in a study of T cell responses to AZD1222 COVID-19 vaccine. Data came from immunoSEQ multiplex PCR; TCRdb stores just in-frame clones and leaves some out. The sample shows some 64,000 clones, roughly 84% of them seen only once. The source was peripheral blood, collected on day 0 of AZD1222 vaccination. The receptors were sampled from an adult in good health.

This rearrangement joins TRBV5-1 to TRBJ2-2, with 8 bases aligning to TRBD2. The trim removed 3 bases at V and 5 bases at J, leaving 6 bases unmatched. The CDR3 is made up of 15 amino acids. Germline-derived CDR1 and CDR2 are SGHRS and YFSETQ. The CDR3 protein is CASSSSGGSTGELFF. The DNA of the CDR3 is TGCGCCAGCAGCTCCAGCGGGGGAAGTACCGGGGAGCTGTTTTTT. Using reference TRBV5-1 and TRBJ2-2 for the parts outside the CDR3, the full variable domain is KAGVTQTPRYLIKTRGQQVTLSCSPISGHRSVSWYQQTPGQGLQFLFEYFSETQRNKGNFPGRFSGRQFSNSRSEMNVSTLELGDSALYLCASSSSGGSTGELFFGEGSRLTVL.

The chain links TRBV12-3 or TRBV12-4 to TRBJ2-7; D could derive from TRBD1 or TRBD2 (5 bases each). Trimming left V 7 bases short and J 3 bases short, with 13 bases between. This CDR3 is built from 13 residues. CDR3 region: CASTGDGDYEQYF. The DNA for the CDR3 is TGTGCCAGCACCGGGGACGGGGACTACGAGCAGTACTTC.

The chain carries TRBV7-2 and TRBJ1-6, with D hard to call. CDR3 length equals 13 residues. The V gene's germline CDR1 is SGHTA and CDR2 FQGNSA. The V gene lost 4 bases and the J gene lost 7 bases, with 8 bases spanning the gap. The chain's CDR3 is CASSSMPNSPLHF. CDR3 coding DNA: TGTGCCAGCAGCTCAATGCCCAATTCACCCCTCCACTTT.

The CDR3 loop reads CASSSGTGDNSPLHF. For the CDR3, the DNA is TGCGCCAGCAGCTCCGGGACAGGGGATAATTCACCCCTCCACTTT. The chain couples TRBV5-1 to TRBJ1-6; TRBD1 agrees at 10 bases. V was clipped by 3 bases and J by 5 bases; unmatched bases: 2. This CDR3 spans 15 amino acids. The germline V gene has CDR1 SGHRS and CDR2 YFSETQ.

This clone showed up just a few times. The CDR3 DNA is TGTGCCAGCAGTTACGTGCGGACAGCAAATTCACCCCTCCACTTT. Translation: CASSYVRTANSPLHF. The V and J genes are TRBV6-6 and TRBJ1-6, with D maybe TRBD1 (6 bases). V was clipped by 2 bases and J by 7 bases, with 12 bases between them. There are 15 residues in the CDR3. Germline V CDR1 and CDR2: MNHNY, SVGAGI (reference sequence).

This clone was counted between two and nine times. The rearrangement joins TRBV24-1 to TRBJ2-5, with D uncertain. Per the germline V gene, CDR1 is KGHDR and CDR2 is SFDVKD. Deletions cut 5 bases from V and 5 bases from J, with 14 bases between. The CDR3 runs to 14 residues. The CDR3 is CATSAGYSEETQYF. CDR3 bases: TGTGCCACCAGTGCCGGTTATTCAGAGGAGACCCAGTACTTC.

V gene TRBV9 combines with J gene TRBJ2-2; TRBD2 matches 10 bases. J lost 3 bases, V lost 3 bases, and 2 bases had no gene match. The CDR3 has 15 amino acids. Germline CDR1 and CDR2: SGDLS and YYNGEE. The chain's CDR3 is CASSESGGDTGELFF. The CDR3 DNA is TGTGCCAGCAGCGAGAGCGGGGGGGACACCGGGGAGCTGTTTTTT.

J is TRBJ2-2 and V is TRBV7-9; D is uncertain. This CDR3 has 15 residues. Trimming took off 3 bases at V and 6 bases at J, with 14 bases between the two ends. Germline V lookup: CDR1 SEHNR, CDR2 FQNEAQ (reference sequence). The CDR3: CASSFQNPYAGELFF. In DNA, the CDR3 is TGTGCCAGCAGCTTTCAGAATCCTTACGCCGGGGAGCTGTTTTTT.

This chain joins TRBV5-8 and TRBJ1-5; D remains unclear. CDR1 and CDR2 (germline): SGHTS, YDEGEE. Trimming pared 2 bases from V and 0 bases from J, leaving 9 bases between. CDR3 length: 15 amino acids. The CDR3 bases are TGTGCCAGCAGCTTCGGGAAATATAGCAATCAGCCCCAGCATTTT. Translating it yields CASSFGKYSNQPQHF.

V is TRBV19 and J is TRBJ2-7, with 8 bases matching TRBD2. This CDR3 contains 14 residues. The germline CDR1 and CDR2 sequences are LNHDA and SQIVND (reference sequence). Trimming at V came to 2 bases and at J to 4 bases, leaving 4 bases not matched to a gene. The CDR3 DNA reads as TGTGCCAGTAGTATATTCGGCGGGGGGTACGAGCAGTACTTC. Protein sequence: CASSIFGGGYEQYF. The complete variable domain, with remaining parts taken from reference TRBV19 and TRBJ2-7, reads DGGITQSPKYLFRKEGQNVTLSCEQNLNHDAMYWYRQDPGQGLRLIYYSQIVNDFQKGDIAEGYSVSREKKESFPLTVTSAQKNPTAFYLCASSIFGGGYEQYFGPGTRLTVT.

This rearrangement joins TRBV7-8 to TRBJ2-3, with D maybe TRBD2 (7 bases). This CDR3 comprises 18 residues. Germline assignment: CDR1 SGHVS and CDR2 FQNEAQ. V was trimmed by 2 bases and J by 0 bases, leaving 18 bases between them. The CDR3 reads CASSLRGAAEVSTDTQYF. The CDR3 nucleotides are TGTGCCAGCAGCTTACGGGGGGCGGCCGAGGTTAGCACAGATACGCAGTATTTT.

The rearrangement uses TRBV2 and TRBJ2-7; 7 bases line up with TRBD1. The CDR3 contains 14 residues. Germline V gene data show CDR1 as SNHLY and CDR2 as FYNNEI. The V and J ends lost 8 bases and 9 bases, in that order; junction bases with no gene match: 16. The CDR3 nucleotides read TGTGCCAGCTTGGGGACAGTGACATCACTAGGGCAGTACTTC. It codes for CASLGTVTSLGQYF.

J is TRBJ2-1 and V is TRBV12-3 or TRBV12-4, with TRBD1 matching 7 bases. CDR3 length: 13 amino acids. Trimming removed 2 bases from V and 7 bases from J; junction bases left unmatched: 2. The CDR3 nucleotides are TGTGCCAGCAGTTTATACAGGGGAAATGAGCAGTTCTTC. This codes for CASSLYRGNEQFF.

This chain joins TRBV28 and TRBJ1-1, with D hard to call. Germline assignment: CDR1 MDHEN and CDR2 SYDVKM. The length of the CDR3 is 13 residues. Trimming shortened V by 3 bases and J by 5 bases, and 10 bases separated the two germline ends. In DNA form, the CDR3 reads TGTGCCAGCAGTTTCATGGGCAGAACTGAAGCTTTCTTT. Translating it yields CASSFMGRTEAFF.

The chain couples TRBV29-1 to TRBJ2-7, with TRBD2 matching over 9 bases. Per germline, CDR1 SQVTM and CDR2 ANQGSEA. The junction had 5 bases not matched to a gene; V was cut back by 3 bases and J by 5 bases. This CDR3 is 13 amino acids long. The CDR3 DNA follows: TGCAGCGTTGATGTAGCGGGGGTGAACGAGCAGTACTTC. It is translated as CSVDVAGVNEQYF.

V usage is TRBV19 and J usage is TRBJ1-6, with 10 nucleotides matching TRBD1. The CDR3 runs 14 residues. Germline CDR1 and CDR2: LNHDA and SQIVND (reference sequence). The V segment lost 6 bases and the J segment 4 bases; nucleotides outside the gene matches: 0. The CDR3 loop reads CASRGQGYNSPLHF. The DNA for the CDR3 is TGTGCCAGTAGGGGACAGGGGTATAATTCACCCCTCCACTTT.

The gene calls are TRBV18 and TRBJ1-2; D is possibly TRBD1 (5 bases). The V end lost 3 bases, the J end lost 8 bases, and 10 bases lay between the germline ends. The CDR3 runs 12 residues. Germline V gives CDR1 KGHSH, CDR2 LQKENI. In DNA, the CDR3 is TGTGCCAGCTCACCCCAAGAGGGGGGCTACACCTTC. Amino acid sequence: CASSPQEGGYTF.

This chain uses TRBV2 with TRBJ2-2, with no clear D. The germline gives CDR1 SNHLY, CDR2 FYNNEI. The germline V and J ends were trimmed by 5 bases and 7 bases, with 11 bases remaining between them. The CDR3 contains 13 residues. The DNA for the CDR3 is TGTGCCAGCAGTTTTGTGTGGGGCGGGGAGCTGTTTTTT. Amino acid sequence: CASSFVWGGELFF.

The chain uses TRBV18 and TRBJ1-6, with D unclear. Germline CDR1 KGHSH, CDR2 LQKENI. V gave up 3 bases and J gave up 11 bases, with 8 bases separating them. CDR3 length equals 12 residues. CDR3 nucleotides: TGTGCCAGCTCACCGGGTATGACACCCCTCCACTTT. Translation gives CASSPGMTPLHF.

The chain links TRBV10-3 to TRBJ2-7, with D possibly being TRBD2 (5 bases). The CDR3 is 13 amino acids. Germline assignment: CDR1 ENHRY and CDR2 SYGVKD. V was trimmed by 7 bases and J by 5 bases, leaving 15 bases between them. CDR3 in amino acids: CAINREGLDEQYF. CDR3 in DNA: TGTGCCATCAATCGAGAGGGTTTGGACGAGCAGTACTTC.

The rearrangement links TRBV11-2 to TRBJ1-4; D is ambiguous. Deletions cut 0 bases from V and 5 bases from J, with 10 bases between. CDR3 length: 15 residues. Germline CDR1 reads SGHAT; CDR2 reads FQNNGV. The CDR3 is CASSLDPTRNEKLFF. In nucleotides, the CDR3 is TGTGCCAGCAGCTTAGATCCGACACGGAATGAAAAACTGTTTTTT.

The chain couples TRBV18 to TRBJ1-2, with D perhaps TRBD1 (6 bases). The CDR3 runs to 16 residues. V was trimmed by 1 base and J by 3 bases, leaving 15 bases between them. The germline gives CDR1 KGHSH, CDR2 LQKENI. The chain's CDR3 is CASSPRQASLDYGYTF. The CDR3 coding sequence is TGTGCCAGCTCACCACGACAGGCTAGTCTAGACTATGGCTACACCTTC.

This clone is a singleton in its sample. V usage is TRBV29-1 and J usage is TRBJ1-1; D not certain. The V gene's germline CDR1 is SQVTM and CDR2 ANQGSEA. V lost 1 base to trimming and J lost 4 bases, with 7 bases between them. This CDR3 comprises 12 residues. The CDR3, as DNA: TGCAGCGTTGAAGGTGTGGCCACTGAAGCTTTCTTT. It translates to CSVEGVATEAFF.

The V and J genes are TRBV19 and TRBJ1-1; D may be TRBD1 (6 bases). The CDR3 totals 15 residues. Trimming pared 3 bases from V and 0 bases from J, leaving 11 bases between. Germline V CDR1 and CDR2: LNHDA, SQIVND (reference sequence). The CDR3 is CASSIWTEMNTEAFF. The CDR3 DNA reads as TGTGCCAGTAGTATTTGGACAGAGATGAACACTGAAGCTTTCTTT.

This rearrangement joins TRBV18 to TRBJ1-5; a weak D match, TRBD1 (6 bases). CDR1 and CDR2 (germline): KGHSH, LQKENI. This CDR3 region has 15 residues. With 0 bases removed from V and 2 bases from J, the gap between germline ends came to 8 bases. CDR3 nucleotide sequence: TGTGCCAGCTCACCACCGACAGGCGGCAATCAGCCCCAGCATTTT. Protein sequence: CASSPPTGGNQPQHF.

The chain combines TRBV14 with TRBJ1-3, with D unclear. The V and J ends lost 9 bases and 0 bases respectively, with 12 bases between them. The CDR3 spans 14 residues. Germline V gene data show CDR1 as SGHDN and CDR2 as FVKESK. This chain's CDR3 is CASSPSGSGNTIYF. CDR3 DNA: TGTGCCAGTTCTCCGAGCGGCTCTGGAAACACCATATATTTT. Combining the CDR3 with reference TRBV14 and TRBJ1-3 gives the whole variable domain EAGVTQFPSHSVIEKGQTVTLRCDPISGHDNLYWYRRVMGKEIKFLLHFVKESKQDESGMPNNRFLAERTGGTYSTLKVQPAELEDSGVYFCASSPSGSGNTIYFGEGSWLTVV.

This chain joins TRBV4-1 and TRBJ1-4; D is undetermined. V lost 1 base to trimming and J lost 7 bases, with 7 bases between them. The CDR3 is 13 residues long. Germline V gene data show CDR1 as MGHRA and CDR2 as YSYEKL. The CDR3 nucleotides are TGCGCCAGCAGCCAAGTGGGCGGTGAAAAACTGTTTTTT. This sequence encodes CASSQVGGEKLFF.

The CDR3 DNA follows: TGCGCCAGCAGCTTACAGGGGGACACCGGGGAGCTGTTTTTT. Protein product: CASSLQGDTGELFF. The V gene is TRBV5-1, the J gene TRBJ2-2; 8 bases line up with TRBD1. CDR1 is SGHRS and CDR2 is YFSETQ in the germline V gene. With V trimmed by 2 bases and J by 3 bases, 0 bases remained unmatched. The CDR3 loop spans 14 amino acids.

The V call is TRBV7-2, the J call TRBJ2-1; possible D gene TRBD2, 6 bases. Germline V gives CDR1 SGHTA, CDR2 FQGNSA. The CDR3 runs to 16 residues. V shed 1 base and J shed 7 bases, with 17 bases lying between them. As DNA, the CDR3 is TGTGCCAGCAGCTTAGTGGGCGGGGAACGGGGAAATGAGCAGTTCTTC. Translating gives CASSLVGGERGNEQFF.